The next 23 T cell receptor beta chains were all read from a single sample in a study of OX40 agonist ivuxolimab in advanced cancers. The protocol was immunoSEQ multiplex PCR, while the TCRdb copy is restricted to in-frame clones and leaves out a portion. Here the sample spans about 31,000 clones, around 76% being singletons. The sample here was CD4+ or CD8+ T cells sorted from blood, taken in a trial of the OX40 agonist ivuxolimab. The receptors come from an adult with an advanced solid tumor such as melanoma, head and neck, liver or kidney cancer.

The CDR3 spells CASTLDSRRQPQHF. The CDR3 DNA sequence: TGTGCCAGCACCTTGGACAGCCGTAGGCAGCCCCAGCATTTT. The J gene is TRBJ1-5, the V gene TRBV28, with D possibly being TRBD1 (6 bases). CDR3 size: 14 residues. Between the trimmed V and J ends, which lost 7 bases and 7 bases, there was a span of 17 bases. CDR1 is MDHEN, CDR2 SYDVKM, per germline.

This clone was counted only a few times. The rearrangement joins TRBV25-1 to TRBJ1-5, with D unresolved. The CDR3 contains 14 residues. Trimming removed 4 bases from V and 0 bases from J, with 7 bases in between. From germline, CDR1 is MGHDK and CDR2 SYGVNS. CDR3 coding DNA: TGTGCCAGCAGTGCAGCATATAGCAATCAGCCCCAGCATTTT. Translating it yields CASSAAYSNQPQHF.

The rearrangement uses TRBV6-5 and TRBJ1-1; the D gene is possibly TRBD1 (5 bases). This CDR3 region has 14 residues. CDR1 is MNHEY, CDR2 SVGAGI, per germline. V was shortened by 0 bases and J by 7 bases, with 12 bases between the two germline ends. Here the CDR3 reads CASSYSKGRGEAFF. The CDR3 nucleotides are TGTGCCAGCAGTTACTCGAAGGGTAGGGGTGAAGCTTTCTTT.

This chain connects TRBV11-2 to TRBJ2-5, with 8 bases identical to TRBD2. The CDR3 totals 16 residues. With 3 bases clipped from V and 3 bases from J, the junction kept 9 bases outside the gene matches. CDR1 and CDR2 from the germline V gene are SGHAT and FQNNGV. In DNA form, the CDR3 reads TGTGCCAGCAGCTTCCCCGGGGGGGGGCTAAAAGAGACCCAGTACTTC. Translation gives CASSFPGGGLKETQYF.

The rearrangement joins TRBV6-5 to TRBJ1-3; no clear D gene. This CDR3 contains 12 residues. V gave up 7 bases and J gave up 4 bases, with 8 bases separating them. Per germline, CDR1 MNHEY and CDR2 SVGAGI. The CDR3 nucleotides read TGTGCCAGCAAAAATCCCGGAAACACCATATATTTT. Residues: CASKNPGNTIYF.

The rearrangement joins TRBV27 to TRBJ2-1; 8 nucleotides match TRBD1. Germline CDR1 MNHEY, CDR2 SMNVEV (reference sequence). The V gene end was trimmed by 6 bases and the J gene end by 7 bases; junction bases not matched to a gene: 8. The CDR3 runs 14 residues. This chain's CDR3 is CASSSQGALNEQFF. The CDR3 bases are TGTGCCAGCAGCTCCCAGGGGGCGCTTAATGAGCAGTTCTTC.

A note on this clone: Other DNA sequences from this sample encode an identical CDR3 as well. V is TRBV11-2 and J is TRBJ2-5; no definite D call. This CDR3 contains 12 residues. In germline, CDR1 is SGHAT, CDR2 FQNNGV. The V end lost 1 base, the J end lost 2 bases, and 2 bases lay between the germline ends. Here the CDR3 reads CASSLGQETQYF. As DNA, the CDR3 is TGTGCCAGCAGCTTAGGACAAGAGACCCAGTACTTC.

The chain combines TRBV2 with TRBJ1-2; 7 bases align to TRBD1. Germline V gene sequence: CDR1 SNHLY, CDR2 FYNNEI. The CDR3 runs 14 residues. Unmatched junction bases numbered 5, after V lost 3 bases and J lost 4 bases. The CDR3 reads CASSEGAGGYGYTF. The CDR3 region has the DNA TGTGCCAGCAGTGAGGGTGCAGGGGGCTATGGCTACACCTTC.

V gene TRBV27 combines with J gene TRBJ1-2, with 10 bases matching TRBD1. From germline, CDR1 is MNHEY and CDR2 SMNVEV (reference sequence). The CDR3 covers 17 residues. The V and J ends lost 2 bases and 8 bases, in that order; junction bases with no gene match: 14. The chain's CDR3 is CASSLNLQGTGVKGYTF. The CDR3, as DNA: TGTGCCAGCAGTTTAAATCTTCAGGGGACAGGGGTCAAGGGCTACACCTTC.

The rearrangement joins TRBV18 to TRBJ1-5; 7 bases fit TRBD1. V gave up 4 bases and J gave up 4 bases; unmatched junction bases: 7. CDR3 length equals 15 residues. Germline V CDR1 and CDR2: KGHSH, LQKENI. CDR3 DNA sequence: TGTGCCAGCTCACTGTCGCACAGGGGAAATCAGCCCCAGCATTTT. Translation: CASSLSHRGNQPQHF.

The chain combines TRBV9 with TRBJ2-3; no reliable D call. Germline-derived CDR1 and CDR2 are SGDLS and YYNGEE. The length of the CDR3 is 14 residues. The ends were cut back, 2 bases at V and 2 bases at J, with 9 bases in the middle. CDR3 in amino acids: CASSVTEFTDTQYF. The DNA of the CDR3 is TGTGCCAGCAGCGTCACAGAATTCACAGATACGCAGTATTTT.

The V and J genes are TRBV5-6 and TRBJ2-7, with unresolved D. The CDR3 has 12 amino acids. Per the germline V gene, CDR1 is SGHDT and CDR2 is YYEEEE. Trimming shortened V by 2 bases and J by 6 bases, and 9 bases separated the two germline ends. The chain's CDR3 is CASSLVLGEQYF. Here the CDR3 DNA reads TGTGCCAGCAGCTTAGTGCTCGGCGAGCAGTACTTC.

This chain connects TRBV21-1 to TRBJ2-3; the D call of TRBD1 is as the table states it, not checked on the DNA. TRBV21-1 is a known pseudogene. The CDR3 is 24 amino acids. CDR3 sequence reads: CASSKAGVFGAIPTRDRTTDTQYF. As DNA, the CDR3 is TGTGCCAGCAGCAAAGCGGGGGTGTTTGGAGCAATCCCCACCCGGGACAGAACCACAGATACGCAGTATTTT.

The chain links TRBV19 to TRBJ2-3, with 10 bases matching TRBD2. This CDR3 is 15 amino acids long. With V trimmed by 3 bases and J by 3 bases, 3 bases remained unmatched. The V gene's germline CDR1 is LNHDA and CDR2 SQIVND (reference sequence). The CDR3 sequence: CASSMGGLATDTQYF. CDR3 sequence (DNA): TGTGCCAGTAGTATGGGGGGACTAGCGACAGATACGCAGTATTTT. Based on the CDR3 plus reference TRBV19 and TRBJ2-3, the full variable domain is DGGITQSPKYLFRKEGQNVTLSCEQNLNHDAMYWYRQDPGQGLRLIYYSQIVNDFQKGDIAEGYSVSREKKESFPLTVTSAQKNPTAFYLCASSMGGLATDTQYFGPGTRLTVL.

The J gene is TRBJ1-1, the V gene TRBV19; D unclear. Trimming left V 4 bases short and J 0 bases short, with 3 bases between. The CDR3 runs to 12 residues. Germline CDR1 LNHDA, CDR2 SQIVND (reference sequence). The CDR3 region has the DNA TGTGCCAGTAGTAAGGTGAACACTGAAGCTTTCTTT. It codes for CASSKVNTEAFF.

The chain carries TRBV10-3 and TRBJ2-7, with 8 bases matching TRBD1. Trimming at V came to 2 bases and at J to 5 bases, leaving 8 bases not matched to a gene. This CDR3 spans 15 amino acids. Germline V lookup: CDR1 ENHRY, CDR2 SYGVKD. DNA for the CDR3: TGTGCCATCAGTGAGCCGCAGGGGGCTTACCACGAGCAGTACTTC. The encoded protein is CAISEPQGAYHEQYF.

This sequence joins TRBV5-1 and TRBJ2-5; D is perhaps TRBD2 (6 bases). V was clipped by 5 bases and J by 5 bases, with 28 bases between them. CDR3 length: 18 amino acids. Germline V gene lookup returns CDR1 SGHRS and CDR2 YFSETQ. The CDR3 reads CASSFTYSTRQSGETQYF. DNA of the CDR3: TGCGCCAGCAGTTTTACCTATTCCACCAGACAGAGCGGGGAGACCCAGTACTTC.

This clone has only one observation. J is TRBJ1-2 and V is TRBV6-1; TRBD1 aligns across 8 bases. Germline-derived CDR1 and CDR2 are MNHNS and SASEGT. The CDR3 length is 15 residues. After removal of 4 bases from V and 7 bases from J, the junction contained 11 bases not matched to a gene. Here the CDR3 DNA reads TGTGCCAGCAGTGCTCGGGACAGGTCGTTGCGTGGCTACACCTTC. Translation: CASSARDRSLRGYTF.

This chain links TRBV6-1 with TRBJ1-2; TRBD1 aligns across 7 bases. Germline V gene data show CDR1 as MNHNS and CDR2 as SASEGT. Losses at the gene ends were 6 bases for V and 4 bases for J; bases not matched to a gene: 5. CDR3 size: 13 residues. CDR3 sequence: CASRVTGSYGYTF. The CDR3 bases are TGTGCCAGCAGAGTGACAGGGAGCTATGGCTACACCTTC.

This clone was recorded a few times. The chain is built from TRBV2 and TRBJ2-5, with 10 bases lining up with TRBD2. V shed 4 bases and J 2 bases; nucleotides not matched to a gene: 4. Germline assignment: CDR1 SNHLY and CDR2 FYNNEI. The CDR3 is 15 residues long. CDR3 bases: TGTGCCAGCAGTGCGGTAGCGGGAGGACAAGAGACCCAGTACTTC. Its translation is CASSAVAGGQETQYF. Full variable domain (rest looked up from reference TRBV2 and TRBJ2-5): EPEVTQTPSHQVTQMGQEVILRCVPISNHLYFYWYRQILGQKVEFLVSFYNNEISEKSEIFDDQFSVERPDGSNFTLKIRSTKLEDSAMYFCASSAVAGGQETQYFGPGTRLLVL.

The chain links TRBV4-2 to TRBJ1-5, with D unclear. The germline V gene encodes CDR1 LGHNA and CDR2 YNFKEQ. The CDR3 extends over 15 amino acids. With 0 bases removed from V and 0 bases from J, the gap between germline ends came to 6 bases. The CDR3, as DNA: TGTGCCAGCAGCCAAGATTTGAGTAGCAATCAGCCCCAGCATTTT. It specifies CASSQDLSSNQPQHF.

This chain joins TRBV4-3 and TRBJ2-3, with 8 nucleotides matching TRBD1. Trimming took 5 bases from V and 5 from J; bases not matched to a gene: 12. CDR1 and CDR2 from the germline V gene are LGHNA and YSLEER. The CDR3 runs 16 residues. CDR3 region: CASSRAVRTGIDTQYF. CDR3 bases: TGCGCCAGCAGCAGAGCAGTCCGGACAGGGATAGATACGCAGTATTTT.

V gene TRBV6-1 combines with J gene TRBJ1-5; 10 bases align to TRBD1. This CDR3 is 15 amino acids long. Germline assignment: CDR1 MNHNS and CDR2 SASEGT. V was pared by 4 bases and J by 4 bases, with 4 bases of the junction left unmatched. The CDR3 is CASSGLGQGNQPQHF. The CDR3 coding sequence is TGTGCCAGCAGTGGGCTGGGACAGGGGAATCAGCCCCAGCATTTT.